This entry features one T cell receptor beta chain sequence. In this sample, this clone turned up many times. Its recognized antigen is unknown. The sample holds no much larger clone one base away, and base qualities are not on file. The immunoSEQ Assay, a bias-controlled multiplex PCR, was used to amplify TCRbeta CDR3 regions from genomic DNA. As for the authors' bioinformatics: The number of nucleated cells in each sample was estimated from the amplification of reference gene primers within the assay. To quantify the absolute abundance of each unique TCRbeta CDR3 rearrangement, sequence reads were collapsed and filtered. Productive Simpson clonality was computed per sample as the square root of Simpson's diversity index over productive rearrangements. TCRdb obtained this table from immuneACCESS and retained in-frame rearrangements with V and J assigned. These tables miss some clones; where compared with another copy, unresolved V genes account for less than half of the shortfall, and the remainder is unexplained. V, J and clone size were drawn from that table, and D and trimming were deduced from the DNA. The sample includes 50,000 to 85,000 clones, with over 75% observed a single time. 8.5% to 10% of the sample is taken by the ten largest.

The sample is drawn from a study of blood T cell repertoires in COVID-19 (dated by TCRdb to between 2020 and 2021). At the level of the whole study: Samples covering the acute and convalescent phases of COVID-19 were provided by collaborators in the United States, Italy and Spain. The sample metadata nearly always contained a de-identified subject ID, COVID-19 status, age in years and sex. The prospective study material was composed of cDNA or gDNA derived from T cells, B-cell-depleted T cells, or PBMCs. A freely available public database, intended as a resource for researchers studying the immune response to SARS-CoV-2, is where the repertoires were released. Samples were obtained from the ongoing ImmuneRACE study (first 160 participants) and from some 1,300 subjects provided by 6 global collaborators. The dataset comprised deeply sampled blood TCRbeta repertoires from subjects exposed to, actively infected with, or recovered from COVID-19. Where available, HLA class I and class II types were taken from metadata supplied by the sample provider and were not determined by assay-based typing. What the authors observed across the whole study: The amount of clinical and demographic metadata varied by source and participant and was provided uncurated.

V is pared back by 8 bases and J by 2 bases, with 21 bases lying between the germline termini. The germline V gene provides CDR1 MDHEN and CDR2 SYDVKM. The CDR3 covers 16 residues, taking in both the cysteine and the phenylalanine. Only the CDR3 part of the read is kept: 48 bases, read in frame from the first base. Whole blood was collected in K2EDTA tubes by collaborating institutions according to the institutions' own protocols. Collaborator samples were shipped for TCRbeta analysis as frozen whole blood, isolated PBMCs, or DNA extracted from either sample type. Sequencing input: peripheral blood. The rearrangement joined TRBV28 to TRBJ1-2, with TRBD1 perhaps the D gene, on 6 matching bases. This receptor was identified in a human donor in a cohort sampled during active COVID-19. The CDR3 region reads CASGGFGGGSNYGYTF. The nucleotide sequence is given as TGTGCCAGCGGCGGGTTTGGGGGGGGCTCGAACTATGGCTACACCTTC.